The 29 T cell receptor beta chains given below trace back to one sample, sequenced in a study of T cell responses to AZD1222 COVID-19 vaccine. Assay used: immunoSEQ multiplex PCR; TCRdb lists only in-frame clones, some missing. The profile shows 250,000 to 300,000 clones, about 94% of them singletons. Source: peripheral blood, taken 28 days after the second AZD1222 dose. The source is an adult who received the AZD1222 COVID-19 vaccine.

The chain links TRBV28 to TRBJ2-7, with a weak D call TRBD1 (5 bases). V lost 6 bases and J lost 4, with 10 bases in between. The germline gives CDR1 MDHEN, CDR2 SYDVKM. The CDR3 is made up of 12 amino acids. The CDR3, as DNA: TGTGCCAGCAGAGGACATCGATACGAGCAGTACTTC. Its translation: CASRGHRYEQYF.

The chain employs TRBV9 and TRBJ1-1; D ambiguous. This CDR3 contains 16 residues. The germline V gene has CDR1 SGDLS and CDR2 YYNGEE. Trimming pared 4 bases from V and 1 base from J, leaving 17 bases between. CDR3 sequence (DNA): TGTGCCAGCAGCCCGAGGAGTCTCGATCCGAACACTGAAGCTTTCTTT. Translating it yields CASSPRSLDPNTEAFF.

This clone appeared a single time. J is TRBJ1-1 and V is TRBV6-1; the D is unclear. The V and J ends lost 3 bases and 0 bases respectively, with 5 bases between them. Per the germline V gene, CDR1 is MNHNS and CDR2 is SASEGT. The CDR3 contains 13 residues. CDR3 DNA sequence: TGTGCCAGCAGTGAGAACATGAACACTGAAGCTTTCTTT. This sequence encodes CASSENMNTEAFF.

This clone is a singleton in its sample. The rearrangement links TRBV4-1 to TRBJ2-1; 11 positions agree with TRBD2. V gave up 3 bases and J gave up 5 bases; unmatched junction bases: 9. From germline, CDR1 is MGHRA and CDR2 YSYEKL. This CDR3 has 17 amino acids. CDR3 loop: CASSHLVAGGPHNEQFF. CDR3 DNA: TGCGCCAGCAGCCATCTCGTAGCGGGAGGGCCCCACAATGAGCAGTTCTTC.

The chain joins TRBV5-1 to TRBJ2-1; 7 nucleotides line up with TRBD1. Losses at the gene ends were 4 bases for V and 0 bases for J; bases not matched to a gene: 7. The CDR3 has 16 residues. Per the germline V gene, CDR1 is SGHRS and CDR2 is YFSETQ. CDR3 sequence reads: CASSRQGESSYNEQFF. As DNA, the CDR3 is TGCGCCAGCAGCCGACAGGGTGAAAGCTCCTACAATGAGCAGTTCTTC.

V gene TRBV5-4 combines with J gene TRBJ2-4; perhaps TRBD1 as D (6 bases). CDR1 and CDR2 (germline): SGHNT, YYREEE (reference sequence). Trimming took 4 bases from V and 0 from J, leaving 14 bases between them. This CDR3 spans 16 amino acids. The CDR3 protein is CASSHRESIAKNIQYF. In DNA, the CDR3 is TGTGCCAGCAGCCACAGGGAGAGCATAGCCAAAAACATTCAGTACTTC.

The chain joins TRBV3-1 (or the pseudogene TRBV3-2) to TRBJ1-1; TRBD1 is a possible D gene (5 bases). CDR1 is LGHDT and CDR2 is YNNKEL in the germline V gene (reference sequence). This CDR3 comprises 14 residues. V shed 4 bases and J shed 0 bases, with 9 bases lying between them. The CDR3: CASSRGRLNTEAFF. The CDR3 coding sequence is TGTGCCAGCAGCCGGGGACGGCTGAACACTGAAGCTTTCTTT.

A word on this clone: The identical CDR3 is also encoded by other nucleotide sequences in the sample. This sequence joins TRBV28 and TRBJ2-7; D call uncertain. Per germline, CDR1 MDHEN and CDR2 SYDVKM. The CDR3 sequence is 13 residues long. Trimming took off 4 bases at V and 1 base at J, with 8 bases between the two ends. The CDR3 loop reads CASSSGASYEQYF. DNA for the CDR3: TGTGCCAGCAGTTCAGGTGCGTCCTACGAGCAGTACTTC.

V gene TRBV5-4 combines with J gene TRBJ2-7; D is ambiguous. Germline V gene lookup returns CDR1 SGHNT and CDR2 YYREEE (reference sequence). V shed 3 bases and J shed 0 bases, with 13 bases lying between them. The CDR3 extends over 15 amino acids. In DNA form, the CDR3 reads TGTGCCAGCAGCTCGGACGTAAAGAGCTCCTACGAGCAGTACTTC. Translation gives CASSSDVKSSYEQYF.

This rearrangement joins TRBV7-9 to TRBJ2-1; the D gene is possibly TRBD2 (5 bases). The ends were cut back, 2 bases at V and 0 bases at J, with 8 bases in the middle. There are 15 residues in the CDR3. Germline V lookup: CDR1 SEHNR, CDR2 FQNEAQ (reference sequence). The CDR3: CASSLWRSSYNEQFF. CDR3 coding DNA: TGTGCCAGCAGCTTATGGAGGAGCTCCTACAATGAGCAGTTCTTC.

This chain uses TRBV4-1 with TRBJ1-4; a possible D gene is TRBD1 (6 bases). Trimming pared 0 bases from V and 4 bases from J, leaving 12 bases between. The CDR3 has 16 amino acids. CDR1 MGHRA and CDR2 YSYEKL come from the germline V gene. DNA of the CDR3: TGCGCCAGCAGCCAAGAGGGGGGCCCCGGTAATGAAAAACTGTTTTTT. The encoded protein is CASSQEGGPGNEKLFF.

The V gene is TRBV11-2, the J gene TRBJ1-3, with TRBD1 matching 7 bases. V was pared by 5 bases and J by 0 bases, with 7 bases of the junction left unmatched. The CDR3 extends over 16 amino acids. Germline loops: CDR1 SGHAT, CDR2 FQNNGV. The CDR3 nucleotides read TGTGCCAGCAGCCTATACTCAGGGGGCTCTGGAAACACCATATATTTT. It codes for CASSLYSGGSGNTIYF.

This sequence joins TRBV9 and TRBJ1-3, with D possibly TRBD1 on 6 matching bases. The CDR3 is made up of 18 amino acids. Germline values: CDR1 SGDLS, CDR2 YYNGEE. V was trimmed by 0 bases and J by 4 bases, leaving 20 bases between them. The DNA of the CDR3 is TGTGCCAGCAGCGTAGCCCCGGGTCGGAGGACAGCCGGAAACACCATATATTTT. Amino acids: CASSVAPGRRTAGNTIYF.

The chain links TRBV6-5 to TRBJ1-1, with D unclear. With 5 bases removed from V and 8 bases from J, the gap between germline ends came to 15 bases. CDR1 and CDR2 (germline): MNHEY, SVGAGI. This CDR3 region has 13 residues. In DNA, the CDR3 is TGTGCCAGCAGTCCAACTGACAAATTGGAAGCTTTCTTT. This translates into CASSPTDKLEAFF.

The chain carries TRBV2 and TRBJ2-1, with D possibly being TRBD2 (6 bases). With 5 bases removed from V and 5 bases from J, the gap between germline ends came to 19 bases. The CDR3 has 16 residues. The germline gives CDR1 SNHLY, CDR2 FYNNEI. CDR3 loop: CASSLMGRERNNEQFF. CDR3 DNA: TGTGCCAGCAGTCTAATGGGGCGGGAACGGAACAATGAGCAGTTCTTC.

The V gene is TRBV7-2, the J gene TRBJ1-3, with a possible D match to TRBD1 (6 bases). The CDR3 sequence is 17 residues long. V lost 1 base and J lost 0, with 13 bases in between. The germline gives CDR1 SGHTA, CDR2 FQGNSA. The CDR3 bases are TGTGCCAGCAGCTTAGGGTTTAGGACAGCCTCTGGAAACACCATATATTTT. Amino acids: CASSLGFRTASGNTIYF. The whole variable domain, filled in from reference TRBV7-2 and TRBJ1-3, reads GAGVSQSPSNKVTEKGKDVELRCDPISGHTALYWYRQSLGQGLEFLIYFQGNSAPDKSGLPSDRFSAERTGGSVSTLTIQRTQQEDSAVYLCASSLGFRTASGNTIYFGEGSWLTVV.

V is TRBV29-1 and J is TRBJ2-5, with D unresolved. V was cut by 1 base and J by 2 bases, with 11 bases left in between. This CDR3 spans 14 amino acids. CDR1 and CDR2 (germline): SQVTM, ANQGSEA. CDR3 sequence (DNA): TGCAGCGTTGAAGTCCCGGGTGGTCAAGAGACCCAGTACTTC. Translated: CSVEVPGGQETQYF.

The chain uses TRBV19 and TRBJ2-7, with TRBD1 identical over 7 bases. After removal of 6 bases from V and 6 bases from J, the junction contained 11 bases not matched to a gene. Germline values: CDR1 LNHDA, CDR2 SQIVND (reference sequence). There are 14 residues in the CDR3. CDR3 nucleotides: TGTGCCAGTAGATCCGACAGGGCCCACTTCGAGCAGTACTTC. This codes for CASRSDRAHFEQYF.

This chain uses TRBV19 with TRBJ2-3, with unresolved D. The germline V gene has CDR1 LNHDA and CDR2 SQIVND (reference sequence). V was cut by 3 bases and J by 2 bases, with 15 bases left in between. The CDR3 sequence is 16 residues long. Here the CDR3 DNA reads TGTGCCAGTAGTATCTCTTCGCGGCCGCACACAGATACGCAGTATTTT. Protein product: CASSISSRPHTDTQYF.

The chain joins TRBV20-1 to TRBJ1-1; D gene unclear. CDR1 DFQATT and CDR2 SNEGSKA come from the germline V gene (reference sequence). The CDR3 is made up of 11 amino acids. The V gene lost 4 bases and the J gene lost 7 bases, with 10 bases spanning the gap. CDR3 nucleotide sequence: TGCAGTGCTAAGCTAGGCGGTGAAGCTTTCTTT. The encoded protein is CSAKLGGEAFF.

V usage is TRBV5-1 and J usage is TRBJ2-1; 12 nucleotides line up with TRBD2. Germline CDR1 and CDR2: SGHRS and YFSETQ. The length of the CDR3 is 19 residues. Trimming removed 0 bases from V and 2 bases from J; junction bases left unmatched: 9. CDR3 protein: CASSLASSSGRGAYNEQFF. The CDR3 coding sequence is TGCGCCAGCAGCTTGGCCTCGTCTAGCGGGAGGGGAGCCTACAATGAGCAGTTCTTC.

This sequence joins TRBV24-1 and TRBJ1-6; tentative D call: TRBD1 (5 bases). Trimming stripped 1 base from V and 5 bases from J, with 8 bases between. Germline V gives CDR1 KGHDR, CDR2 SFDVKD. This CDR3 comprises 15 residues. The CDR3 is CATSDFRTHNSPLHF. In nucleotides, the CDR3 is TGTGCCACCAGTGATTTCAGGACACATAATTCACCCCTCCACTTT.

The chain carries TRBV28 and TRBJ1-2; no clear D gene. CDR1 and CDR2 from the germline V gene are MDHEN and SYDVKM. Trimming removed 4 bases at V and 3 bases at J, with 15 bases between. The CDR3 loop spans 15 amino acids. The CDR3: CASSSAGHGDYGYTF. The DNA for the CDR3 is TGTGCCAGCAGTTCGGCTGGGCATGGGGACTATGGCTACACCTTC.

The J gene is TRBJ1-4, the V gene TRBV7-6, with a weak D call TRBD1 (5 bases). V dropped 8 bases and J dropped 11 bases, with 12 bases sitting between them. Germline assignment: CDR1 SGHVS and CDR2 FNYEAQ. This CDR3 is 11 amino acids long. Here the CDR3 reads CASDDWGKLFF. In DNA form, the CDR3 reads TGTGCCAGCGATGACTGGGGGAAACTGTTTTTT.

The rearrangement links TRBV5-6 to TRBJ1-2, with D possibly being TRBD1 (6 bases). Trimming removed 5 bases from V and 3 bases from J, with 11 bases in between. The CDR3 is 13 residues long. Per germline, CDR1 SGHDT and CDR2 YYEEEE. This CDR3 is CASRDSHYYGYTF. CDR3 sequence (DNA): TGTGCCAGCAGGGACAGCCACTACTATGGCTACACCTTC.

V gene TRBV2 combines with J gene TRBJ1-1; 7 bases fit TRBD1. The CDR3 totals 14 residues. The junction had 3 bases not matched to a gene; V was cut back by 4 bases and J by 1 base. Germline CDR1 reads SNHLY; CDR2 reads FYNNEI. In DNA form, the CDR3 reads TGTGCCAGCAGTGCCGGGACAGAGAACACTGAAGCTTTCTTT. Its protein is CASSAGTENTEAFF.

The gene calls are TRBV7-5 and TRBJ2-7; no check of the table's D call, TRBD2, against the DNA was made. TRBV7-5 is designated a pseudogene. The CDR3 extends over 15 amino acids. The CDR3 loop reads CARSRLAGGPGEQYF. CDR3 nucleotides: TGTGCCAGAAGCCGACTAGCGGGAGGGCCAGGGGAGCAGTACTTC.

This chain joins TRBV5-4 and TRBJ1-2; D might be TRBD1 (6 bases). The CDR3 covers 16 residues. Germline values: CDR1 SGHNT, CDR2 YYREEE (reference sequence). Trimming took off 4 bases at V and 0 bases at J, with 16 bases between the two ends. CDR3 DNA sequence: TGTGCCAGCAGCCTAGGACAGAGCCTAGCTAACTATGGCTACACCTTC. It encodes CASSLGQSLANYGYTF.

The chain is built from TRBV30 and TRBJ2-3, with a possible D match to TRBD1 (5 bases). V was pared by 3 bases and J by 8 bases, with 12 bases between. CDR3 size: 12 residues. Per germline, CDR1 GTSNPN and CDR2 SVGIG (reference sequence). CDR3 DNA sequence: TGTGCCTGGAGCAAACAGGAGACTACGCAGTATTTT. This translates into CAWSKQETTQYF.